This is a list of T cell receptor beta chains from one sample in a study of persistence of HIV-infected CD4 T cells. Their antigens remain unidentified. TCRdb keeps only in-frame clones here, not all; method: immunoSEQ multiplex PCR. Here the sample spans about 40,000 clones, about four fifths being singletons. Sequenced here: CD4+ T cells sorted from PBMCs after approximately 19-hour stimulation, sampled from a patient who received antiretroviral therapy. The receptors here all came from an adult man with HIV who was CMV-seropositive. Each CDR3 is given with its conserved first and last residue. The D gene is left open where the match is weak. A clone size is listed for some rows: how often the clone was seen (once, few, many), or a class if it is expanded.

CDR3nt: TGTGCCAGCAGCTTAGGCGGGATCAGCACAGATACGCAGTATTTT; CDR3aa: CASSLGGISTDTQYF; j_gene: TRBJ2-3; abundance: .; d_gene: .; v_gene: TRBV7-9
CDR3nt: TGTGCCAGCAGCTTAGCGATAGGGACCTACGAGCAGTACTTC; CDR3aa: CASSLAIGTYEQYF; j_gene: TRBJ2-7; abundance: few; d_gene: .; v_gene: TRBV7-2
CDR3nt: TGTGCCTGGAGCCGCACGCAAGGGTATGGCTACACCTTC; CDR3aa: CAWSRTQGYGYTF; j_gene: TRBJ1-2; abundance: .; d_gene: .; v_gene: TRBV30
CDR3nt: TGCGCCAGCAGCTTTCAGACAGGGGTTGGTGAAAAACTGTTTTTT; CDR3aa: CASSFQTGVGEKLFF; j_gene: TRBJ1-4; abundance: .; d_gene: TRBD1; v_gene: TRBV5-1
CDR3nt: TGTGCCAGCAGCCAAGATGTTCGTAATACGCAGTATTTT; CDR3aa: CASSQDVRNTQYF; j_gene: TRBJ2-3; abundance: .; d_gene: .; v_gene: TRBV3-1/TRBV3-2
CDR3nt: TGTGCCAGCAGCTTAGTTGACAGCAATGAGCAGTTCTTC; CDR3aa: CASSLVDSNEQFF; j_gene: TRBJ2-1; abundance: .; d_gene: .; v_gene: TRBV7-8
CDR3nt: TGTGCCAGCAGCCAAGCAACCCCCTCCTACGAGCAGTACTTC; CDR3aa: CASSQATPSYEQYF; j_gene: TRBJ2-7; abundance: .; d_gene: .; v_gene: TRBV3-1/TRBV3-2
CDR3nt: TGTGCCAGCAGCAGCCGACAGGCCAAGACGACTGAAGCTTTCTTT; CDR3aa: CASSSRQAKTTEAFF; j_gene: TRBJ1-1; abundance: .; d_gene: .; v_gene: TRBV7-9
CDR3nt: TGTGCCAGCAGCCAAGATACCACTGCTCCCTACGAGCAGTACTTC; CDR3aa: CASSQDTTAPYEQYF; j_gene: TRBJ2-7; abundance: once; d_gene: .; v_gene: TRBV4-2
CDR3nt: TGCGCCAGCAGCCCACGTACCGGGACTAACACTGAAGCTTTCTTT; CDR3aa: CASSPRTGTNTEAFF; j_gene: TRBJ1-1; abundance: once; d_gene: .; v_gene: TRBV4-3
CDR3nt: TGTGCCAGCAGCTTGGAAAGAGAGACAGATACGCAGTATTTT; CDR3aa: CASSLERETDTQYF; j_gene: TRBJ2-3; abundance: .; d_gene: .; v_gene: TRBV5-4
CDR3nt: TGTGCCAGCAGCGCCCTCAGCGGCACAGATACGCAGTATTTT; CDR3aa: CASSALSGTDTQYF; j_gene: TRBJ2-3; abundance: .; d_gene: .; v_gene: TRBV6-5
CDR3nt: TGTGCCATCAGTGAGTCTGGTGGGGCCAACGTCCTGACTTTC; CDR3aa: CAISESGGANVLTF; j_gene: TRBJ2-6; abundance: .; d_gene: .; v_gene: TRBV10-3
CDR3nt: TGTGCCAGCAGTCCCAGGCGCTACGAGCAGTACTTC; CDR3aa: CASSPRRYEQYF; j_gene: TRBJ2-7; abundance: .; d_gene: .; v_gene: TRBV12-3/TRBV12-4
CDR3nt: TGTGCCAGCAGTTTATCTACCGCTAGCACAGATACGCAGTATTTT; CDR3aa: CASSLSTASTDTQYF; j_gene: TRBJ2-3; abundance: .; d_gene: .; v_gene: TRBV27
CDR3nt: TGTGCCAGCAACCGCCCGGGGGCTGGGGCCAACGTCCTGACTTTC; CDR3aa: CASNRPGAGANVLTF; j_gene: TRBJ2-6; abundance: .; d_gene: .; v_gene: TRBV3-1/TRBV3-2
CDR3nt: TGCGCCAGCAGCTTGGGAGCAACGAACACCGGGGAGCTGTTTTTT; CDR3aa: CASSLGATNTGELFF; j_gene: TRBJ2-2; abundance: .; d_gene: .; v_gene: TRBV5-1
CDR3nt: TGTGCCAGTAGTAGGGGATTTAGCAATCAGCCCCAGCATTTT; CDR3aa: CASSRGFSNQPQHF; j_gene: TRBJ1-5; abundance: .; d_gene: .; v_gene: TRBV19
CDR3nt: TGTGCCAGTAGTATGGTAACGATTAGCACAGATACGCAGTATTTT; CDR3aa: CASSMVTISTDTQYF; j_gene: TRBJ2-3; abundance: .; d_gene: .; v_gene: TRBV19
CDR3nt: TGTGCCAGCTCACCATTGCCCCGCCGGGAAGAGACCCAGTACTTC; CDR3aa: CASSPLPRREETQYF; j_gene: TRBJ2-5; abundance: .; d_gene: .; v_gene: TRBV18
CDR3nt: TGTGCCAGCAGTGGGGACAGTCCCCTTTCCTACGAGCAGTACTTC; CDR3aa: CASSGDSPLSYEQYF; j_gene: TRBJ2-7; abundance: .; d_gene: TRBD1; v_gene: TRBV2
CDR3nt: TGTGCCTGGAGTGTACGACAGGCTAGCAATCAGCCCCAGCATTTT; CDR3aa: CAWSVRQASNQPQHF; j_gene: TRBJ1-5; abundance: .; d_gene: .; v_gene: TRBV30
CDR3nt: TGCAGTCCACGGACCGACTATGGCTACACCTTC; CDR3aa: CSPRTDYGYTF; j_gene: TRBJ1-2; abundance: .; d_gene: .; v_gene: TRBV20-1
CDR3nt: TGTGCCAGCAGCGAAAGATCTGTCGGCACAGATACGCAGTATTTT; CDR3aa: CASSERSVGTDTQYF; j_gene: TRBJ2-3; abundance: .; d_gene: .; v_gene: TRBV9
CDR3nt: TGTGCCAGCAGGCGGTCCGACATCCGCTCCTACGAGCAGTACTTC; CDR3aa: CASRRSDIRSYEQYF; j_gene: TRBJ2-7; abundance: .; d_gene: .; v_gene: TRBV27
CDR3nt: TGTGCCAGCGCTGGACAGGGCAATCAGCCCCAGCATTTT; CDR3aa: CASAGQGNQPQHF; j_gene: TRBJ1-5; abundance: .; d_gene: TRBD1; v_gene: TRBV6-5
CDR3nt: TGTGCCAGTAGTATAGAAATAAGGGGGCGTCAGCCCCAGCATTTT; CDR3aa: CASSIEIRGRQPQHF; j_gene: TRBJ1-5; abundance: .; d_gene: TRBD1; v_gene: TRBV19
CDR3nt: TGTGCCATCAGTGCGACTAGCGGGGGGTTAGACAATGAGCAGTTCTTC; CDR3aa: CAISATSGGLDNEQFF; j_gene: TRBJ2-1; abundance: .; d_gene: TRBD2; v_gene: TRBV10-3
CDR3nt: TGTGCCAGCAGCTCGTGGACAGGAAACATTCAGTACTTC; CDR3aa: CASSSWTGNIQYF; j_gene: TRBJ2-4; abundance: few; d_gene: TRBD1; v_gene: TRBV7-6
CDR3nt: TGCGCCAGCAGCTCGTCGACAGGGCCCTCAGATACGCAGTATTTT; CDR3aa: CASSSSTGPSDTQYF; j_gene: TRBJ2-3; abundance: .; d_gene: TRBD1; v_gene: TRBV5-1
CDR3nt: TGTGCCAGCAGTGAAGGGGTTTACTTCACAGATACGCAGTATTTT; CDR3aa: CASSEGVYFTDTQYF; j_gene: TRBJ2-3; abundance: .; d_gene: .; v_gene: TRBV6-1
CDR3nt: TGTGCCAGCAGTTACTCGCGGGGCAGGGACTGGACTGAGCAGTTCTTC; CDR3aa: CASSYSRGRDWTEQFF; j_gene: TRBJ2-1; abundance: .; d_gene: .; v_gene: TRBV6-5
CDR3nt: TGTGCCAGCTCAGCATCCACAGGGCTCCTCGAAGCTTTCTTT; CDR3aa: CASSASTGLLEAFF; j_gene: TRBJ1-1; abundance: .; d_gene: .; v_gene: TRBV18
CDR3nt: TGTGCCAGCAGCTTTAAGGGATACAATCAGCCCCAGCATTTT; CDR3aa: CASSFKGYNQPQHF; j_gene: TRBJ1-5; abundance: .; d_gene: .; v_gene: TRBV7-8
CDR3nt: TGTGCCAGCAGCTTAGGATTTGGGACAGGGGGCTATGGCTACACCTTC; CDR3aa: CASSLGFGTGGYGYTF; j_gene: TRBJ1-2; abundance: .; d_gene: TRBD1; v_gene: TRBV7-8
CDR3nt: TGTGCCAGCTCATTTTCCGGGACGGACATGAACACTGAAGCTTTCTTT; CDR3aa: CASSFSGTDMNTEAFF; j_gene: TRBJ1-1; abundance: few; d_gene: .; v_gene: TRBV18
CDR3nt: TGTGCCAGCAGTGGGGAGACAGCCCTTTCCCGCTACACCTTC; CDR3aa: CASSGETALSRYTF; j_gene: TRBJ1-2; abundance: once; d_gene: .; v_gene: TRBV5-6
CDR3nt: TGTGCCAGCAGATGGGGTTCTGCGGGAAAAGAGACCCAGTACTTC; CDR3aa: CASRWGSAGKETQYF; j_gene: TRBJ2-5; abundance: .; d_gene: .; v_gene: TRBV6-5
CDR3nt: TGTGCCAGTAGTATAGGACTAGCGGGGCCAGATACGCAGTATTTT; CDR3aa: CASSIGLAGPDTQYF; j_gene: TRBJ2-3; abundance: .; d_gene: TRBD2; v_gene: TRBV19
CDR3nt: TGCACCAGCAGCCGCAACAGGGAACGGGCGAACACTGAAGCTTTCTTT; CDR3aa: CTSSRNRERANTEAFF; j_gene: TRBJ1-1; abundance: .; d_gene: .; v_gene: TRBV1
CDR3nt: TGCAGTGCTAGTCAGGGGGGGCGCCAAGAGACCCAGTACTTC; CDR3aa: CSASQGGRQETQYF; j_gene: TRBJ2-5; abundance: .; d_gene: .; v_gene: TRBV20-1
CDR3nt: TGTGCCAGCAGCTTAGATCCGAACAGGGTAGGACATGAGCAGTTCTTC; CDR3aa: CASSLDPNRVGHEQFF; j_gene: TRBJ2-1; abundance: .; d_gene: .; v_gene: TRBV7-6
CDR3nt: TGTGCCAGCAATACAGGGGGGCTAGGGAAAGCTTTCTTT; CDR3aa: CASNTGGLGKAFF; j_gene: TRBJ1-1; abundance: .; d_gene: TRBD1; v_gene: TRBV6-5
CDR3nt: TGTGCCAGCAGCCAGGACAGGGGTAGGATCTACGAGCAGTACTTC; CDR3aa: CASSQDRGRIYEQYF; j_gene: TRBJ2-7; abundance: .; d_gene: TRBD1; v_gene: TRBV5-6
CDR3nt: TGTGCCAGCAGCTTAGCTAGCGGGACCTCCTACGAGCAGTACTTC; CDR3aa: CASSLASGTSYEQYF; j_gene: TRBJ2-7; abundance: .; d_gene: TRBD2; v_gene: TRBV11-3
CDR3nt: TGTGCCAGCTCACCAGGCACCAATCAGCCCCAGCATTTT; CDR3aa: CASSPGTNQPQHF; j_gene: TRBJ1-5; abundance: .; d_gene: .; v_gene: TRBV18
CDR3nt: TGTGCCAGCAGCTTCTCAGGGGGCGAACCCGGGGAGCTGTTTTTT; CDR3aa: CASSFSGGEPGELFF; j_gene: TRBJ2-2; abundance: once; d_gene: TRBD1; v_gene: TRBV11-3
CDR3nt: TGTGCCAGCAGCTTAGCGCGGCGACAGACCTATGGCTACACCTTC; CDR3aa: CASSLARRQTYGYTF; j_gene: TRBJ1-2; abundance: .; d_gene: .; v_gene: TRBV7-2
CDR3nt: TGTGCCAGTAGGGTTTTTGGCGGGAGCACCTACAATGAGCAGTTCTTC; CDR3aa: CASRVFGGSTYNEQFF; j_gene: TRBJ2-1; abundance: .; d_gene: TRBD2; v_gene: TRBV19
CDR3nt: TGTGCCATCAGTGACCTGGGACTAGCGGGGGGAATAGCCAAAAACATTCAGTACTTC; CDR3aa: CAISDLGLAGGIAKNIQYF; j_gene: TRBJ2-4; abundance: .; d_gene: TRBD2; v_gene: TRBV10-3
CDR3nt: TGTGCCTGGAGTGTGATAGGAGGACTAGCGGGGTCGGTAGATACGCAGTATTTT; CDR3aa: CAWSVIGGLAGSVDTQYF; j_gene: TRBJ2-3; abundance: once; d_gene: TRBD2; v_gene: TRBV30
CDR3nt: TGCGCCAGCAGCCAAGCTGGGACTCCCTACAATGAGCAGTTCTTC; CDR3aa: CASSQAGTPYNEQFF; j_gene: TRBJ2-1; abundance: .; d_gene: .; v_gene: TRBV4-3
CDR3nt: TGTGCCACCAGTGATGCGACGGCTCAAGAGACCCAGTACTTC; CDR3aa: CATSDATAQETQYF; j_gene: TRBJ2-5; abundance: .; d_gene: .; v_gene: TRBV24-1
CDR3nt: TGTGCCAGCAGCTACAGGGGGCTCACTGAAGCTTTCTTT; CDR3aa: CASSYRGLTEAFF; j_gene: TRBJ1-1; abundance: once; d_gene: TRBD1; v_gene: TRBV3-1/TRBV3-2
CDR3nt: TGTGCCAGCAGTTGGGGACAGGCCGGGGAGCTGTTTTTT; CDR3aa: CASSWGQAGELFF; j_gene: TRBJ2-2; abundance: .; d_gene: TRBD1; v_gene: TRBV12-3/TRBV12-4
CDR3nt: TGTGCCTGGAGCCAGGGCTCCGGGGGGGCGCGGGTTTTC; CDR3aa: CAWSQGSGGARVF; j_gene: TRBJ2-7; abundance: few; d_gene: TRBD2; v_gene: TRBV30
CDR3nt: TGTGCCAGCAGTTACTCCCGGACAATTGGAAACACCATATATTTT; CDR3aa: CASSYSRTIGNTIYF; j_gene: TRBJ1-3; abundance: .; d_gene: .; v_gene: TRBV6-2/TRBV6-3
CDR3nt: TGTGCCAGCAGCTTGAGGCAGAGACAGAGCAATCAGCCCCAGCATTTT; CDR3aa: CASSLRQRQSNQPQHF; j_gene: TRBJ1-5; abundance: .; d_gene: .; v_gene: TRBV5-6
CDR3nt: TGCGCCAGCACAAGACAGGGAAACTACGAGCAGTACTTC; CDR3aa: CASTRQGNYEQYF; j_gene: TRBJ2-7; abundance: .; d_gene: TRBD1; v_gene: TRBV5-1